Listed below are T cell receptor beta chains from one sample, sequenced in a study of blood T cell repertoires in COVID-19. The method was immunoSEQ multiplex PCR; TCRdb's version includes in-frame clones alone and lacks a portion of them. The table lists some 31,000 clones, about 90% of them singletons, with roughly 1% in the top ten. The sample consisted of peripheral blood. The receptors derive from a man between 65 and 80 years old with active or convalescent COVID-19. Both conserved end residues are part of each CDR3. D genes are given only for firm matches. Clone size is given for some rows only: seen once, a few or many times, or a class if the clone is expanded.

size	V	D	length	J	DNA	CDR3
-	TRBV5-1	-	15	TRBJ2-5	TGCGCCAGCAGCTTGGGACAGGCTCACCAAGAGACCCAGTACTTC	CASSLGQAHQETQYF
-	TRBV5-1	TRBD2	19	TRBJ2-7	TGCGCCAGCAGCTCGACTGGACTAGCGGGAGGGCCTTCCCTCTACGAGCAGTACTTC	CASSSTGLAGGPSLYEQYF
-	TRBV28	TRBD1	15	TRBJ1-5	TGTGCCAGCAGTATGGGACAGGGGCGGTACCAGCCCCAGCATTTT	CASSMGQGRYQPQHF
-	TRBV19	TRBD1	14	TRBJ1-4	TGTGCCTCCACCACGACAGGGGGTAATGAAAAACTGTTTTTT	CASTTTGGNEKLFF
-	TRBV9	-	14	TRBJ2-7	TGTGCCAGCAGCGTAGGCAGATCCCCCGACGAGCAGTACTTC	CASSVGRSPDEQYF
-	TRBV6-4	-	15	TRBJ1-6	TGTGCCAGCTCACAGGAGCCCACCGTAGTCGGACCCCTCCACTTT	CASSQEPTVVGPLHF
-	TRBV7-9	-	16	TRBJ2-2	TGTGCCAGCATCACTGGGGGGGCATCGAACACCGGGGAGCTGTTTTTT	CASITGGASNTGELFF
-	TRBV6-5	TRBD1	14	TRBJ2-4	TGTGCCAGCAGTTACTCGAGACAGGGAAACATTCAGTACTTC	CASSYSRQGNIQYF
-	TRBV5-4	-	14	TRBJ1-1	TGTGCCAGCAGCTTAGACGGAGAATACGCTGAAGCTTTCTTT	CASSLDGEYAEAFF
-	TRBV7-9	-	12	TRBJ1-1	TGTGCCAGCAGCTCCGGGGTGGGAGAAGCTTTCTTT	CASSSGVGEAFF
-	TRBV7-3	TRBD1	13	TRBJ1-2	TGTGCCAGCAGCTTCGCAGGGGGTCAGGGCTACACCTTC	CASSFAGGQGYTF
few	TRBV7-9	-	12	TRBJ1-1	TGTGCCAGCAGCTCCCAGGGGATCGAAGCTTTCTTT	CASSSQGIEAFF
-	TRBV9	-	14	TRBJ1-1	TGTGCCAGCAGCTCCGGGACACGGAACACTGAAGCTTTCTTT	CASSSGTRNTEAFF
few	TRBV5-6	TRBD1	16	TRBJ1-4	TGTGCCAGCAGCCTATGGACAGGGAATACTAATGAAAAACTGTTTTTT	CASSLWTGNTNEKLFF
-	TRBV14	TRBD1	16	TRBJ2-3	TGTGCCAGCAGCCTCGGACAGGGGGCTGGTCTCTATACGCAGTATTTT	CASSLGQGAGLYTQYF
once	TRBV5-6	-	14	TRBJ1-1	TGTGCCAGCAGCTTGGCCGGAGGGGCCACTGAAGCTTTCTTT	CASSLAGGATEAFF
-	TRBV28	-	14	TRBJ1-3	TGTGCCAGCAGTTTGTCAGGGTCTGGAAACACCATATATTTT	CASSLSGSGNTIYF
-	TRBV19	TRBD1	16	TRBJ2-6	TGTGCCACCCAACAGGGGTTGGGCGCTGGGGCCAACGTCCTGACTTTC	CATQQGLGAGANVLTF
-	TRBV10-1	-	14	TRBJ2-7	TGCGCCAGCAGTGACTTACAGGGCGGCGACGAGCAGTACTTC	CASSDLQGGDEQYF
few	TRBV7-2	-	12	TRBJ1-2	TGTGCCAGCAGCTCAACAGGTTATGGCTACACCTTC	CASSSTGYGYTF
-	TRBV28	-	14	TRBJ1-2	TGTGCCAGCAGTGTAAGAACAGGGAGGGCTGGCTACACCTTC	CASSVRTGRAGYTF
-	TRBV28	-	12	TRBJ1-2	TGTGCCAGCAGGATGACAGGAGGCGGCTACACCTTC	CASRMTGGGYTF
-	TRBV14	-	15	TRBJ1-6	TGTGCCAGCAGCCAAGTAGGGAGGAGGAATTCACCCCTCCACTTT	CASSQVGRRNSPLHF
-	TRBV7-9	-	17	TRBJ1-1	TGTGCCAGCAGCGTATGGGGGCAGGGTGGTGGTAGGGCTGAAGCTTTCTTT	CASSVWGQGGGRAEAFF
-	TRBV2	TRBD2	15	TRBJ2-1	TGTGCCAGCAGTGAAGAGGGGCTAGCGGGGAGGGAGCAGTTCTTC	CASSEEGLAGREQFF
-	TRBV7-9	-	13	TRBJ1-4	TGTGCCAGCAGCTATGTACGGGCGGGAAAACTGTTTTTT	CASSYVRAGKLFF
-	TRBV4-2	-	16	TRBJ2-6	TGTGCCAGCAGCCAAGAGGGCAGGCTTGGGGCCAACGTCCTGACTTTC	CASSQEGRLGANVLTF
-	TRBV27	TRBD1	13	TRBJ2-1	TGTGCCAGCAGTTTGCAGGGGGACAATGAGCAGTTCTTC	CASSLQGDNEQFF
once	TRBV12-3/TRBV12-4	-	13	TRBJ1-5	TGTGCCAGCAGAGTAGATAGCAATCAGCCCCAGCATTTT	CASRVDSNQPQHF
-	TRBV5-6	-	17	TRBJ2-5	TGTGCCAGCAGCCCCCCAGCAGGGCACCCTGCCCAAGAGACCCAGTACTTC	CASSPPAGHPAQETQYF
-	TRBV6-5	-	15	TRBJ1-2	TGTGCCAGCAGTTACTCGGAGGGCTCTAACTATGGCTACACCTTC	CASSYSEGSNYGYTF
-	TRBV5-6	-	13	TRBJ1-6	TGTGCCAGCAGCTTGGCCAGGAATTCACCCCTCCACTTT	CASSLARNSPLHF
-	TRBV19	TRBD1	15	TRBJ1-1	TGTGCCAGTAGTATACGGACAGGGCGCGGCACTGAAGCTTTCTTT	CASSIRTGRGTEAFF
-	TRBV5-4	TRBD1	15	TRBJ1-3	TGTGCCAGCAGCCCCGGACAGGGAGGAAGAAACACCATATATTTT	CASSPGQGGRNTIYF
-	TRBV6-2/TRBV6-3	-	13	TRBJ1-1	TGTGCCAGCAGCTATCTTCTTTACACTGAAGCTTTCTTT	CASSYLLYTEAFF
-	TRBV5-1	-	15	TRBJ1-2	TGCGCCAGCAGCCCTGGGAGCAGGGGAGACTATGGCTACACCTTC	CASSPGSRGDYGYTF
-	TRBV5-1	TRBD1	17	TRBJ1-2	TGCGCCAGCAGCCCTACGGGACAGACCAATGCTATTTATGGCTACACCTTC	CASSPTGQTNAIYGYTF